The clone carrying this T cell receptor (beta chain) was seen once. The target antigen is unknown. This entry comes from a study of cytomegalovirus exposure and HLA in healthy donors. These donors, healthy bone marrow donors, were studied. The V and J ends lost 2 bases and 5 bases, in that order; junction bases with no gene match: 5. CDR1 and CDR2 (germline): MGHRA, YSYEKL. The CDR3 is 15 amino acids. In the PCR, 60 Vbeta and 13 Jbeta primers were used. Some clones are missing from TCRdb's copy, which holds only in-frame ones; the method was immunoSEQ multiplex PCR. Here the sample spans tens of thousands of clones, 85% to 95% being singletons. Whole-study results and caveats: Generally TCR sequences proved uncommon, though certain public TCRs appeared in numerous donors. Most of the CMV-associated TCR beta chains (in a later analysis) appeared to be HLA-restricted. Equally common other TCR beta chains were less clonally expanded than HLA-associated ones, a later analysis found.

The sequenced material came from PBMCs. The chain is built from TRBV4-1 and TRBJ2-5, with TRBD1 matching over 10 bases. The sequence was obtained from a woman between 18 and 30 years old in good health and CMV-seronegative. CDR3 loop: CASSQRDRGMETQYF. CDR3 nucleotides: TGCGCCAGCAGCCAACGGGACAGGGGAATGGAGACCCAGTACTTC.